A selection of T cell receptor beta chains follows, all from one sample in a study of blood T cells in healthy people across ages. TCRdb independently ran MiXCR on the 5' RACE reads; one entry per CDR3 protein. In the table there are 730,000 or so distinct CDR3 sequences, approximately 40% of which are singletons. Source material: blood. The receptors here all came from a man older than 75 in good health. Both conserved end residues are part of each CDR3. Fields, in order: J gene, V gene, clone size, CDR3 protein. Some rows mark clone size as missing; the rest say once, few, many or name a class of expanded clone.

j_gene: TRBJ2-7
v_gene: TRBV9
abundance: NA
CDR3aa: CASSGAGNYEQYF

j_gene: TRBJ2-6
v_gene: TRBV11-1
abundance: NA
CDR3aa: CASTKLAGSEGANVLTF

j_gene: TRBJ2-1
v_gene: TRBV7-2
abundance: many
CDR3aa: CASSLEAGISNEQFF

j_gene: TRBJ1-5
v_gene: TRBV7-2
abundance: NA
CDR3aa: CASSGQGGDQPQHF

j_gene: TRBJ2-7
v_gene: TRBV20-1
abundance: NA
CDR3aa: CSATTGQGAHEQYF

j_gene: TRBJ1-5
v_gene: TRBV20-1
abundance: NA
CDR3aa: CSVGQERNQPQHF

j_gene: TRBJ2-7
v_gene: TRBV27
abundance: many
CDR3aa: CASSARGRYEQYF

j_gene: TRBJ1-5
v_gene: TRBV5-1
abundance: NA
CDR3aa: CASRVGDRHQPQHF

j_gene: TRBJ2-3
v_gene: TRBV12-3/TRBV12-4
abundance: many
CDR3aa: CASSLRTSGRTDTQYF

j_gene: TRBJ2-1
v_gene: TRBV3-1
abundance: many
CDR3aa: CASSGTSGSSEQFF

j_gene: TRBJ1-1
v_gene: TRBV7-2
abundance: few
CDR3aa: CASSLESEAFF

j_gene: TRBJ2-3
v_gene: TRBV20-1
abundance: NA
CDR3aa: CSARPGLRTDTQYF

j_gene: TRBJ1-2
v_gene: TRBV12-5
abundance: NA
CDR3aa: CASGPSAGGGGYTF